The entry below describes one TCR beta chain. The antigen is unknown. This sample is drawn from a study of T cell repertoires in cytomegalovirus infection. Background on the study: It can be stated that public TCR beta signatures indicated CMV infection as well as a matching HLA type. Study-wide findings and caveats: Accumulated public TCR beta family frequency recognized individuals carrying CMV together with the relevant HLA. CMV-specific TCR beta clonotypes restricted by HLA-C dominated the ex vivo response.

Germline CDR1 KGHDR, CDR2 SFDVKD. This CDR3 region has 16 residues. Trimming cost V 5 bases and J 4 bases, with 18 bases left between them. TCRdb recomputed calls from the reads with MiXCR, one row per CDR3 protein. The data hold about 480,000 distinct CDR3 sequences, with 33% observed a single time. This chain connects TRBV24-1 to TRBJ2-3; D might be TRBD2 (5 bases). This TCR was recovered from a human donor in good health (CMV status not recorded). Some clones in this sample may be carry-over from other donors' samples. The source material was cultured PBMCs, sampled from culture after CMV antigen stimulation. The CDR3 DNA reads TGTGCCACCAGTGTAGGTCGGGGAGTTGGCCCAGATACGCAGTATTTT. This codes for CATSVGRGVGPDTQYF.